This passage covers 5 T cell receptor beta chains from one sample sequenced in a study of cytomegalovirus exposure and HLA in healthy donors. This PCR relied on a set of 60 Vbeta primers and 13 Jbeta primers. Clones were read by immunoSEQ multiplex PCR, and TCRdb kept only the in-frame ones, dropping some. The data contain around 110,000 clones, about 80% of them singletons. The material sequenced was PBMCs. Receptor source: a woman aged 18-29 years in good health and CMV-seropositive.

The gene calls are TRBV11-2 and TRBJ1-4; 10 nucleotides line up with TRBD1. The CDR3 sequence is 16 residues long. The germline CDR1 and CDR2 sequences are SGHAT and FQNNGV. V was pared by 3 bases and J by 7 bases, with 8 bases of the junction left unmatched. DNA for the CDR3: TGTGCCAGCAGCTTGGGGGACAGGGGAGCTCGTGAAAAACTGTTTTTT. The encoded protein is CASSLGDRGAREKLFF.

The chain couples TRBV14 to TRBJ1-1; D is perhaps TRBD1 (5 bases). The V end was cut by 1 base, the J end by 2 bases, with 8 bases between. The germline gives CDR1 SGHDN, CDR2 FVKESK. CDR3 size: 14 residues. Here the CDR3 DNA reads TGTGCCAGCAGCCAAGCAGGGCTAAACACTGAAGCTTTCTTT. It is translated as CASSQAGLNTEAFF. Full variable domain (remainder filled in from reference TRBV14 and TRBJ1-1): EAGVTQFPSHSVIEKGQTVTLRCDPISGHDNLYWYRRVMGKEIKFLLHFVKESKQDESGMPNNRFLAERTGGTYSTLKVQPAELEDSGVYFCASSQAGLNTEAFFGQGTRLTVV.

As regards this clone: At one end, the junction sequence differs from germline, possibly due to a read error. The chain couples TRBV18 to TRBJ1-1; 8 nucleotides line up with TRBD1. The CDR3 runs to 17 residues. Germline V gives CDR1 KGHSH, CDR2 LQKENI. The CDR3 nucleotides are TGTGTCAGCTCACCCTTCGCCCGACAGGGGCGGAACACTGAAGCTTTCTTT. Its protein product is CVSSPFARQGRNTEAFF.

The sample holds one count of this clone. The J gene is TRBJ2-7, the V gene TRBV19, with D unresolved. Germline values: CDR1 LNHDA, CDR2 SQIVND (reference sequence). Trimming took off 6 bases at V and 1 base at J, with 10 bases between the two ends. The CDR3 consists of 13 residues. The CDR3 loop reads CASRKTGSYEQYF. CDR3 in DNA: TGTGCCAGTAGGAAGACTGGATCCTACGAGCAGTACTTC.

The genes are TRBV5-4 and TRBJ2-7; tentative D call: TRBD2 (6 bases). V was shortened by 0 bases and J by 0 bases, with 16 bases between the two germline ends. CDR3 length: 17 amino acids. The germline V gene has CDR1 SGHNT and CDR2 YYREEE (reference sequence). The DNA of the CDR3 is TGTGCCAGCAGCTTGGTTGGGGGGAAGGGACGCTCCTACGAGCAGTACTTC. This codes for CASSLVGGKGRSYEQYF.